A single sample is the source of the 22 T cell receptor beta chains below, sequenced in a study of blood T cell repertoires in COVID-19 (dated by TCRdb to the early 2020s). Libraries were constructed by the immunoSEQ multiplex PCR assay. TCRdb mirrors the immuneACCESS table, restricted to in-frame sequences. Some clones are absent from its copies; in checked studies, under half trace to an unresolved V gene, and the reason for the others is unknown. A total of fewer than 250,000 clones appear in this sample, 90% of them only once. Jointly, the top ten make up under 3.5% of the sample. Source material: peripheral blood. The receptor source for this set is a man under 40 with COVID-19, enrolled during active disease.

The rearrangement uses TRBV7-6 and TRBJ2-5; TRBD1 agrees at 10 bases. The germline V gene encodes CDR1 SGHVS and CDR2 FNYEAQ. V shed 5 bases and J 2 bases; nucleotides not matched to a gene: 8. The CDR3 totals 16 residues. CDR3 nucleotides: TGTGCCAGCAGCCCCGGACAGGGGGGCACTCAAGAGACCCAGTACTTC. It specifies CASSPGQGGTQETQYF.

This chain connects TRBV25-1 to TRBJ1-2, with TRBD1 matching over 8 bases. The CDR3 consists of 14 residues. The germline gives CDR1 MGHDK, CDR2 SYGVNS. V shed 3 bases and J 7 bases; nucleotides not matched to a gene: 7. DNA for the CDR3: TGTGCCAGCAGTGACCCCTGGACAGGGACTGGCTACACCTTC. This sequence encodes CASSDPWTGTGYTF.

V usage is TRBV18 and J usage is TRBJ2-1, with TRBD2 matching over 11 bases. Trimming cost V 0 bases and J 4 bases; bases outside gene matches: 11. The V gene's germline CDR1 is KGHSH and CDR2 LQKENI. The CDR3 loop spans 19 amino acids. CDR3 in amino acids: CASSPPTLSGRALYNEQFF. CDR3 coding DNA: TGTGCCAGCTCACCACCGACTCTTAGCGGGAGGGCCCTATACAATGAGCAGTTCTTC.

The chain is built from TRBV27 and TRBJ2-3, with a tentative D call TRBD2 (5 bases). This CDR3 contains 14 residues. Trimming left V 7 bases short and J 2 bases short, with 13 bases between. CDR1 and CDR2 from the germline V gene are MNHEY and SMNVEV (reference sequence). The CDR3 region is CASKQTRVTDTQYF. In nucleotides, the CDR3 is TGTGCCAGCAAGCAGACGCGGGTCACAGATACGCAGTATTTT.

This chain links TRBV7-2 with TRBJ1-5, with D unclear. The CDR3 loop spans 15 amino acids. Trimming stripped 0 bases from V and 0 bases from J, with 6 bases between. Germline values: CDR1 SGHTA, CDR2 FQGNSA. The CDR3 region is CASSLAEYSNQPQHF. As DNA, the CDR3 is TGTGCCAGCAGCTTAGCAGAGTATAGCAATCAGCCCCAGCATTTT.

The chain employs TRBV6-4 and TRBJ2-1; 8 nucleotides match TRBD2. The CDR3 runs 15 residues. CDR1 is MRHNA, CDR2 SNTAGT, per germline. Trimming cost V 6 bases and J 2 bases; bases outside gene matches: 6. CDR3 DNA sequence: TGTGCCAGCAGACCAAGCGGGGGCCCCTACAATGAGCAGTTCTTC. It yields the protein CASRPSGGPYNEQFF.

The chain couples TRBV4-1 to TRBJ2-2, with 8 bases that match TRBD2. The CDR3 extends over 17 amino acids. Trimming at V came to 2 bases and at J to 5 bases, leaving 10 bases not matched to a gene. CDR1 is MGHRA, CDR2 YSYEKL, per germline. The CDR3 region is CASSQLGNRGGTGELFF. The CDR3 DNA sequence: TGCGCCAGCAGCCAATTAGGGAATCGCGGGGGGACCGGGGAGCTGTTTTTT.

The rearrangement joins TRBV3-1 (or the pseudogene TRBV3-2) to TRBJ1-5, with 10 bases that match TRBD1. V was clipped by 4 bases and J by 6 bases; unmatched bases: 3. The CDR3 contains 14 residues. Germline loops: CDR1 LGHDT, CDR2 YNNKEL (reference sequence). CDR3 nucleotides: TGTGCCAGCAGCCCGGACAGGGGGTTTCAGCCCCAGCATTTT. Translating gives CASSPDRGFQPQHF.

V usage is TRBV2 and J usage is TRBJ2-1; D gene ambiguous. Trimming removed 6 bases from V and 12 bases from J, with 15 bases in between. This CDR3 has 12 amino acids. Germline V gene sequence: CDR1 SNHLY, CDR2 FYNNEI. CDR3 in amino acids: CASRALSNRQFF. The CDR3 nucleotides are TGTGCCAGCAGAGCACTTTCTAACAGGCAGTTCTTC.

The V gene is TRBV10-2, the J gene TRBJ1-2, with 10 bases fitting TRBD1. Germline CDR1 WSHSY, CDR2 SAAADI. The J segment lost 3 bases and the V segment lost 8 bases, leaving 9 bases of the junction unmatched. The CDR3 runs to 15 residues. As DNA, the CDR3 is TGCGCCAGCTACCCGGGACAGGGGAGGTACTATGGCTACACCTTC. Translation: CASYPGQGRYYGYTF.

V is TRBV6-5 and J is TRBJ1-5, with D perhaps TRBD1 (5 bases). Germline lookup yields CDR1 MNHEY and CDR2 SVGAGI. Between the trimmed V and J ends, which lost 6 bases and 9 bases, there was a span of 18 bases. This CDR3 is 14 amino acids long. This chain's CDR3 is CASSGGVRSAPQHF. CDR3 sequence (DNA): TGTGCCAGCAGCGGGGGGGTCAGAAGTGCGCCCCAGCATTTT.

The gene calls are TRBV2 and TRBJ2-5; 13 bases are a match to TRBD2. The germline gives CDR1 SNHLY, CDR2 FYNNEI. This CDR3 has 17 amino acids. V gave up 1 base and J gave up 5 bases; unmatched junction bases: 7. CDR3 protein: CASSEVGLAGDGETQYF. The CDR3 coding sequence is TGTGCCAGCAGTGAAGTTGGACTAGCGGGAGACGGGGAGACCCAGTACTTC.

The chain is built from TRBV5-4 and TRBJ2-7; 11 bases are a match to TRBD1. From germline, CDR1 is SGHNT and CDR2 YYREEE (reference sequence). CDR3 length equals 14 residues. J lost 5 bases, V lost 0 bases, and 1 base had no gene match. The CDR3 loop is CASSLVGQGDEQYF. The CDR3 DNA reads as TGTGCCAGCAGCTTGGTGGGACAGGGGGACGAGCAGTACTTC.

This chain links TRBV7-9 with TRBJ1-6; no clear D gene. Trimming took 5 bases from V and 7 from J, leaving 15 bases between them. Germline assignment: CDR1 SEHNR and CDR2 FQNEAQ (reference sequence). The CDR3 has 15 amino acids. The CDR3 loop is CASSLIASGNSPLHF. The DNA for the CDR3 is TGTGCCAGCAGCCTGATCGCGTCGGGGAATTCACCCCTCCACTTT.

This clone occurred once. The V and J genes are TRBV4-2 and TRBJ2-1; TRBD2 is a possible D gene (6 bases). CDR3 length: 15 residues. The germline CDR1 and CDR2 sequences are LGHNA and YNFKEQ. V was pared by 3 bases and J by 6 bases, with 15 bases between. The CDR3 protein is CASSQLLASLNEQFF. CDR3 nucleotides: TGTGCCAGCAGCCAGTTACTAGCCTCGCTCAATGAGCAGTTCTTC.

The chain employs TRBV5-1 and TRBJ2-3, with D perhaps matching TRBD1 (6 bases). Trimming stripped 3 bases from V and 5 bases from J, with 13 bases between. The CDR3 has 14 residues. The V gene's germline CDR1 is SGHRS and CDR2 YFSETQ. This CDR3 is CASSSTLTGDTQYF. The CDR3 nucleotides are TGCGCCAGCAGCTCGACTCTGACAGGAGATACGCAGTATTTT.

This clone was seen only once. This chain connects TRBV9 to TRBJ2-1, with 15 bases matching TRBD2. The CDR3 extends over 17 amino acids. Looked up from germline, CDR1 is SGDLS and CDR2 is YYNGEE. V was clipped by 4 bases and J by 6 bases; unmatched bases: 8. DNA for the CDR3: TGTGCCAGCAGCACCCGGACTAGCGGGGGGGCGTCCAATGAGCAGTTCTTC. This codes for CASSTRTSGGASNEQFF.

This clone was seen a single time. The V gene is TRBV5-6, the J gene TRBJ1-6; possible D gene TRBD1, 6 bases. In germline, CDR1 is SGHDT, CDR2 YYEEEE. The CDR3 has 14 amino acids. Trimming removed 5 bases at V and 3 bases at J, with 9 bases between. Written as DNA, the CDR3 is TGTGCCAGCAGGACGACAGGCTATAATTCACCCCTCCACTTT. Protein: CASRTTGYNSPLHF.

This sequence joins TRBV2 and TRBJ2-7; D is perhaps TRBD2 (6 bases). CDR3 length: 14 residues. The V end was cut by 8 bases, the J end by 9 bases, with 23 bases between. Germline V CDR1 and CDR2: SNHLY, FYNNEI. The DNA of the CDR3 is TGTGCCAGCTGGGAGACTAGTGAGGTTTTTGTGCAGTACTTC. This encodes CASWETSEVFVQYF.

The chain joins TRBV3-1 (or the pseudogene TRBV3-2) to TRBJ1-1, with TRBD1 matching over 8 bases. CDR1 is LGHDT, CDR2 YNNKEL, per germline (reference sequence). This CDR3 region has 15 residues. With V trimmed by 4 bases and J by 5 bases, 9 bases remained unmatched. The CDR3, as DNA: TGTGCCAGCAGCCCAAAACAGGGGGGGCAGACTGAAGCTTTCTTT. It codes for CASSPKQGGQTEAFF.

V is TRBV19 and J is TRBJ1-2; 7 bases map to TRBD1. V shed 3 bases, J shed 8 bases, and the junction held 9 bases outside the gene matches. CDR1 and CDR2 (germline): LNHDA, SQIVND (reference sequence). CDR3 length: 14 residues. The CDR3 DNA follows: TGTGCCAGTAGTATCGACAGGGACCGGGAAGGCTACACCTTC. Translating gives CASSIDRDREGYTF.

The chain carries TRBV24-1 and TRBJ2-7, with no clear D. Trimming removed 3 bases from V and 7 bases from J, with 12 bases in between. The germline CDR1 and CDR2 sequences are KGHDR and SFDVKD. The length of the CDR3 is 13 residues. CDR3 sequence reads: CATSDPPAREQYF. The CDR3 DNA reads as TGTGCCACCAGTGATCCGCCAGCGCGGGAGCAGTACTTC.